Listed below are T cell receptor beta chains from one sample, sequenced in a study of metastatic and nonmetastatic thyroid tumors. With MiXCR, TCRdb reprocessed the PCR reads. The profile covers tens of thousands of clones, with roughly 15% appearing a single time and about 9.4% taken by the ten largest. The material sequenced was tumor tissue. These receptors all come from a female donor with papillary thyroid cancer or a benign thyroid nodule (not recorded which). Some clones in this sample may be carry-over from other donors' samples. Both conserved end residues are part of each CDR3. The D gene is left open where the match is weak. Size tells how often a clone was seen (once, few, many) or the class of an expanded clone, and some rows leave it out.

D gene	V gene	J gene	clone size	CDR3 DNA	CDR3 protein
TRBD1	TRBV18	TRBJ1-2	many	TGTGCCAGCTCCCGGGCCTACTCCCAGGGGGACTATGGCTACACCTTC	CASSRAYSQGDYGYTF
TRBD1	TRBV5-8	TRBJ1-4	many	TGTGCCAGCAGTTGGGACAGAAGAAATGAAAAACTGTTTTTT	CASSWDRRNEKLFF
TRBD2	TRBV9	TRBJ2-1	many	TGTGCCAGCAGCGTAGGCGGGGGGTACAATGAGCAGTTCTTC	CASSVGGGYNEQFF
-	TRBV5-6	TRBJ2-1	-	TGTGCCAGCAGCTTGGAGCGAGGACTCCAAAAGCAGTTCTTC	CASSLERGLQKQFF
-	TRBV28	TRBJ1-2	many	TGTGCCAGCAGTTTATCTATTTCTAACTTTGGCTACACCTTC	CASSLSISNFGYTF
TRBD2	TRBV9	TRBJ2-1	many	TGTGCCAGCACCCCCGGGACTAGCCTGAATGAGCAGTTCTTC	CASTPGTSLNEQFF
-	TRBV5-1	TRBJ2-2	many	TGCGCCAGCAGCTCAGGGTCGAACACCGGGGAGCTGTTTTTT	CASSSGSNTGELFF
-	TRBV14	TRBJ2-1	many	TGTGCCAGCAGCCTCATCAAGTTGGATAAGCAGTTCTTC	CASSLIKLDKQFF
-	TRBV12-3/TRBV12-4	TRBJ1-1	many	TGTGCCAGCAGTCCGTTGTACACTCAGAACACTGAAGCTTTCTTT	CASSPLYTQNTEAFF
-	TRBV19	TRBJ1-1	many	TGTGCCAGTAGTATGTCGGCGGGGGACACTGAAGCTTTCTTT	CASSMSAGDTEAFF
-	TRBV3-1	TRBJ2-5	few	TGTGCCAGCAGCCAGAGACAAGGACCAACACAAGAGACCCAGTACTTC	CASSQRQGPTQETQYF
-	TRBV6-1	TRBJ2-7	medium-sized	TGTGCCAGCAGTGAAGCATATCGGACACGCGAGCAGTACTTC	CASSEAYRTREQYF
-	TRBV7-3	TRBJ2-4	many	TGTGCCAGCAGCGCCCAGCCCCAGGGCACCAAAAACATTCAGTACTTC	CASSAQPQGTKNIQYF
-	TRBV24-1	TRBJ2-3	few	TGTGCCACCAGCCAGGGCACAGATACGCAGTATTTT	CATSQGTDTQYF
-	TRBV20-1	TRBJ2-3	many	TGCAGCACTTCCGGAGATACGCAGTATTTT	CSTSGDTQYF
TRBD1	TRBV19	TRBJ1-2	-	TGTGCCAGTAAGACAGGGCCGAACTATGGCTACACCTTC	CASKTGPNYGYTF
-	TRBV20-1	TRBJ2-1	once	TGCAGTGCTAGTCCTATCGGGGGCCCCAATTACAATGATCAGTTCTTC	CSASPIGGPNYNDQFF
-	TRBV11-3	TRBJ2-7	many	TGTGCCAGCAGCGACGGATTGTCCTACGAGCAGTACTTC	CASSDGLSYEQYF
-	TRBV11-2	TRBJ2-3	-	TGTGCCAGCAGCTTAGGAGGGGATACGCAGTATTTT	CASSLGGDTQYF
-	TRBV5-6	TRBJ2-7	medium-sized	TGTGCCAGCAGCCCCCCGGGACGGACAGACGAGCAGTACTTC	CASSPPGRTDEQYF
-	TRBV5-1	TRBJ2-4	many	TGCGCCAGCAGCTTGGGGGGGCGCACGGACATTCAGTACTTC	CASSLGGRTDIQYF
-	TRBV7-6	TRBJ2-7	-	TGTGCCAGCAGCTATCTATCGCGGTCCTACGAGCAGTACTTC	CASSYLSRSYEQYF
TRBD2	TRBV7-2	TRBJ2-2	-	TGTGCCAGCAGGCCAAGTTGGGGGGGTGAGCTGTTTTTT	CASRPSWGGELFF